This entry lists 4 T cell receptor beta chains sequenced from one sample in a study of CD8+ T cells in alopecia areata. Sequencing relied on a cDNA template that was reverse transcribed from extracted RNA. This table comes from immunoSEQ multiplex PCR, and its TCRdb copy is limited to in-frame clones, with some not included. The repertoire holds about 140,000 clones, with approximately 50% as singletons. The sample consisted of CD4+ T cells sorted from blood, taken at week 0. These receptors all stem from a human donor with alopecia areata.

The table lists this clone with a few counts. The rearrangement joins TRBV29-1 to TRBJ2-7; D call uncertain. The CDR3 sequence is 13 residues long. In germline, CDR1 is SQVTM, CDR2 ANQGSEA. Deletions cut 3 bases from V and 3 bases from J, with 12 bases between. The CDR3, as DNA: TGCAGCGTTGAGGTCCCCCAGAGCTACGAGCAGTACTTC. Amino acid sequence: CSVEVPQSYEQYF.

The chain has TRBV18 and TRBJ2-1, with TRBD2 matching 7 bases. Trimming removed 2 bases from V and 3 bases from J; junction bases left unmatched: 4. The germline V gene has CDR1 KGHSH and CDR2 LQKENI. This CDR3 comprises 15 residues. The CDR3 region is CASSPGTSDYNEQFF. CDR3 nucleotide sequence: TGTGCCAGCTCACCAGGCACTAGCGACTACAATGAGCAGTTCTTC.

The V call is TRBV15, the J call TRBJ2-4; D unresolved. Trimming took off 2 bases at V and 0 bases at J, with 14 bases between the two ends. CDR1 is LNHNV, CDR2 YYDKDF, per germline (reference sequence). The CDR3 runs to 17 residues. Written as DNA, the CDR3 is TGTGCCACCAGCAGACCATATTCGACATTAGCCAAAAACATTCAGTACTTC. Translated, it gives CATSRPYSTLAKNIQYF.

The chain employs TRBV29-1 and TRBJ2-2; a weak D match, TRBD2 (7 bases). The germline V gene has CDR1 SQVTM and CDR2 ANQGSEA. V lost 7 bases and J 2 bases, leaving 14 bases between the germline ends. CDR3 length: 14 amino acids. The CDR3 region is CSARSGGNTGELFF. CDR3 DNA sequence: TGCAGCGCTAGGTCGGGGGGCAACACCGGGGAGCTGTTTTTT.